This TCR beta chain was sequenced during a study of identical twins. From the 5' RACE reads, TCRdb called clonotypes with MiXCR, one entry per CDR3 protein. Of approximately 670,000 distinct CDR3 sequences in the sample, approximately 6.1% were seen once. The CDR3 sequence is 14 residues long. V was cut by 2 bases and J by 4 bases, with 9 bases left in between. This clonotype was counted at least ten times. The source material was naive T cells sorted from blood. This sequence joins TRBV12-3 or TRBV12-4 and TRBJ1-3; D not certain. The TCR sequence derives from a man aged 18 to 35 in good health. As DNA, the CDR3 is TGTGCCAGCAGTTTATCTCCGGGAGGAAACACCATATATTTT. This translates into CASSLSPGGNTIYF.